The 14 T cell receptor beta chains in this list originate from one sample, sequenced in a study of cytotoxic CD8 clonotypes in ibrutinib-treated CLL. Generated by immunoSEQ multiplex PCR, the TCRdb table keeps only in-frame clones and is missing some. The sample contains roughly 160,000 clones, about 84% of which appear only once. The sequencing here drew on PBMCs, taken after 24 months of ibrutinib treatment. These receptors were collected from a human donor with chronic lymphocytic leukemia.

The V call is TRBV20-1, the J call TRBJ2-7; D perhaps matches TRBD2 (6 bases). The CDR3 is made up of 11 amino acids. CDR1 is DFQATT and CDR2 is SNEGSKA in the germline V gene (reference sequence). Trimming stripped 6 bases from V and 5 bases from J, with 11 bases between. In DNA, the CDR3 is TGCAGTGCCAGTCGGGGGAACGAGCAGTACTTC. It encodes CSASRGNEQYF.

The chain links TRBV5-4 to TRBJ2-7; TRBD2 matches 14 bases. The junction had 4 bases not matched to a gene; V was cut back by 4 bases and J by 7 bases. The germline gives CDR1 SGHNT, CDR2 YYREEE (reference sequence). This CDR3 has 14 residues. For the CDR3, the DNA is TGTGCCAGCAGCCGGGGACTAGCGGGAGTTGAGCAGTACTTC. Translated, it gives CASSRGLAGVEQYF.

V is TRBV4-3 and J is TRBJ2-3; TRBD2 agrees at 8 bases. Trimming cost V 4 bases and J 5 bases; bases outside gene matches: 8. This CDR3 has 15 amino acids. From germline, CDR1 is LGHNA and CDR2 YSLEER. This CDR3 is CASSPDGRAGDTQYF. Written as DNA, the CDR3 is TGCGCCAGCAGCCCCGACGGGAGGGCCGGAGATACGCAGTATTTT.

The rearrangement joins TRBV5-1 to TRBJ2-1; 7 nucleotides line up with TRBD1. The germline V gene has CDR1 SGHRS and CDR2 YFSETQ. V trimming: 2 bases; J trimming: 7 bases; junction bases outside the gene matches: 6. CDR3 length: 14 amino acids. CDR3 sequence (DNA): TGCGCCAGCAGCTTTATTGGACAGGAGAATGAGCAGTTCTTC. Its protein product is CASSFIGQENEQFF.

The V and J genes are TRBV30 and TRBJ1-4; D gene uncertain. The V end lost 3 bases, the J end lost 8 bases, and 16 bases lay between the germline ends. The CDR3 spans 14 residues. The germline gives CDR1 GTSNPN, CDR2 SVGIG (reference sequence). The CDR3 here is CAWRSTQKPEKLFF. The DNA for the CDR3 is TGTGCCTGGAGGTCTACCCAGAAACCCGAAAAACTGTTTTTT. The whole variable domain, filled in from reference TRBV30 and TRBJ1-4, reads SQTIHQWPATLVQPVGSPLSLECTVEGTSNPNLYWYRQAAGRGLQLLFYSVGIGQISSEVPQNLSASRPQDRQFILSSKKLLLSDSGFYLCAWRSTQKPEKLFFGSGTQLSVL.

The V and J genes are TRBV5-1 and TRBJ1-5; the match to TRBD1 covers 8 bases. Germline CDR1 and CDR2: SGHRS and YFSETQ. Trimming at V came to 0 bases and at J to 2 bases, leaving 7 bases not matched to a gene. The CDR3 loop spans 17 amino acids. CDR3 loop: CASSLVGRGQGNQPQHF. DNA for the CDR3: TGCGCCAGCAGCTTGGTCGGCAGGGGGCAGGGCAATCAGCCCCAGCATTTT.

The V call is TRBV4-1, the J call TRBJ2-5; a weak D match, TRBD2 (6 bases). Germline lookup yields CDR1 MGHRA and CDR2 YSYEKL. V gave up 4 bases and J gave up 5 bases, with 14 bases separating them. CDR3 length: 14 residues. CDR3 DNA: TGCGCCAGCAGCCGCCTACTAGCATGGGAGACCCAGTACTTC. It specifies CASSRLLAWETQYF.

The chain carries TRBV6-1 and TRBJ2-7; D might be TRBD1 (5 bases). CDR1 and CDR2 from the germline V gene are MNHNS and SASEGT. The CDR3 extends over 14 amino acids. The V end was cut by 4 bases, the J end by 5 bases, with 15 bases between. The CDR3 protein is CASSGSQGWDEQYF. For the CDR3, the DNA is TGTGCCAGCAGTGGTTCGCAGGGCTGGGACGAGCAGTACTTC.

This clone has just a few counts. CDR3 sequence reads: CASSYYELTTNTEAFF. CDR3 nucleotides: TGTGCCAGCAGTTACTACGAACTAACAACGAACACTGAAGCTTTCTTT. The chain is built from TRBV6-5 and TRBJ1-1; D uncertain. Germline V gene data show CDR1 as MNHEY and CDR2 as SVGAGI. V was clipped by 1 base and J by 1 base, with 13 bases between them. This CDR3 spans 16 amino acids.

The chain uses TRBV4-3 and TRBJ2-7; D is uncertain. Germline CDR1 LGHNA, CDR2 YSLEER. V lost 0 bases and J lost 7, with 10 bases in between. This CDR3 has 13 amino acids. The CDR3: CASSQDALGEQYF. For the CDR3, the DNA is TGCGCCAGCAGCCAAGACGCCCTGGGTGAGCAGTACTTC.

This clone showed up just a few times. The rearrangement links TRBV19 to TRBJ1-5, with 8 bases lining up with TRBD1. CDR3 length: 16 amino acids. The ends lost 5 bases at V and 6 bases at J; junction bases unmatched: 12. CDR1 and CDR2 from the germline V gene are LNHDA and SQIVND (reference sequence). DNA for the CDR3: TGTGCCAGTAGTCGGACAGGGCGCGGCCCCTCTCAGCCCCAGCATTTT. The encoded protein is CASSRTGRGPSQPQHF.

This clone occurred a few times. V gene TRBV18 combines with J gene TRBJ1-4; D is unclear. The CDR3 consists of 11 residues. Deletions cut 4 bases from V and 7 bases from J, with 4 bases between. CDR1 is KGHSH, CDR2 LQKENI, per germline. In nucleotides, the CDR3 is TGTGCCAGCTCACAGGGTGAAAAACTGTTTTTT. It yields the protein CASSQGEKLFF.

The table lists this clone with a count of one. The rearrangement uses TRBV27 and TRBJ2-7; D gene ambiguous. Germline CDR1 and CDR2: MNHEY and SMNVEV (reference sequence). CDR3 length equals 14 residues. V was pared by 2 bases and J by 4 bases, with 12 bases between. The CDR3: CASSLATRPYEQYF. The CDR3 coding sequence is TGTGCCAGCAGTTTAGCCACTCGCCCTTACGAGCAGTACTTC.

This clone was observed a few times. This chain links TRBV5-4 with TRBJ1-6; no definite D call. Germline V gene data show CDR1 as SGHNT and CDR2 as YYREEE (reference sequence). This CDR3 contains 15 residues. The V gene lost 3 bases and the J gene lost 7 bases, with 14 bases spanning the gap. DNA of the CDR3: TGTGCCAGCAGCTGGGGAATAACACCGAATTCACCCCTCCACTTT. It codes for CASSWGITPNSPLHF.